This T cell receptor (beta chain) originates from a study of T cell changes during pregnancy in multiple sclerosis. Only in-frame clones appear in the TCRdb table, and some are missing; sequencing was by immunoSEQ multiplex PCR. The sample consists of approximately 52,000 clones, approximately 92% of them appearing once. The TCR originated in a female donor with multiple sclerosis, enrolled in a pregnancy study. The sequencing here drew on CD4+ T cells from peripheral blood mononuclear cells, taken in the third trimester of pregnancy.

The CDR3 region has the DNA TGTGCCAGCAGTCCAAGGACTAGCGGGTATTCCTACGAGCAGTACTTC. Translation: CASSPRTSGYSYEQYF. The V gene is TRBV27, the J gene TRBJ2-7; 11 bases agree with TRBD2. This CDR3 has 16 amino acids. The germline V gene has CDR1 MNHEY and CDR2 SMNVEV (reference sequence). J lost 1 base, V lost 5 bases, and 7 bases had no gene match.